This T cell receptor (beta chain) was found in a study of shared clonotypes between healthy human individuals. In germline, CDR1 is SGHTA, CDR2 FQGNSA. The CDR3 loop spans 13 amino acids. The V end lost 6 bases, the J end lost 3 bases, and 8 bases lay between the germline ends. Each subset's genomic DNA was shared equally among a number of immunoSEQ plates. The method was immunoSEQ multiplex PCR; TCRdb's version includes in-frame clones alone and lacks a portion of them. Among around 440,000 clones listed, roughly three quarters were seen once. Sequencing was carried out using PBMCs. The chain links TRBV7-2 to TRBJ1-4; D call uncertain. This clonotype was obtained from a woman aged 35 to 49 in good health. Some clones in this sample may be carry-over from other donors' samples. The CDR3 loop reads CASRTGPNEKLFF. In DNA, the CDR3 is TGTGCCAGCAGAACGGGCCCTAATGAAAAACTGTTTTTT.